This TCR beta chain was sequenced during a study of blood T cell repertoires in COVID-19. Study summary: T cells, B-cell-depleted T cells, or PBMCs supplied cDNA or gDNA.

As processed by the authors: Nucleated cell number was recorded as an estimate derived from reference gene primer amplification. Sequencing used immunoSEQ multiplex PCR; TCRdb keeps in-frame clones, though not all of them. V, J and clone size reflect that table, while D and trimming were determined from the DNA. The data hold about 110,000 clones, with over 80% observed a single time. The TCR originated in a human donor in a cohort sampled during active COVID-19. The material sequenced was peripheral blood.

CDR3 residues: CASGLVLKDSLNPGNTIYF. The CDR3 DNA reads TGTGCTAGTGGTTTGGTACTTAAGGACTCTCTAAACCCTGGAAACACCATATATTTT. The chain has TRBV12-5 and TRBJ1-3; D is ambiguous. Trimming took off 0 bases at V and 2 bases at J, with 20 bases between the two ends. The CDR3 contains 19 residues. CDR1 is LGHNT and CDR2 is FRNRAP in the germline V gene. The whole variable domain, remainder taken from reference TRBV12-5 and TRBJ1-3, is DARVTQTPRHKVTEMGQEVTMRCQPILGHNTVFWYRQTMMQGLELLAYFRNRAPLDDSGMPKDRFSAEMPDATLATLKIQPSEPRDSAVYFCASGLVLKDSLNPGNTIYFGEGSWLTVV.